Each of the 4 T cell receptor beta chains below was sequenced from the same sample in a study of siplizumab effects on memory and regulatory T cells. The repertoire was sequenced with immunoSEQ multiplex PCR; TCRdb's copy has only in-frame clones and lacks some. The repertoire has roughly 100,000 clones, nearly 95% of them found once; the top ten carry roughly 0.59%. The specimen sequenced was Tregs sorted from blood. Every receptor here comes from a human donor in good health.

This chain links TRBV18 with TRBJ1-3; D unresolved. CDR3 length equals 16 residues. V was trimmed by 3 bases and J by 0 bases, leaving 12 bases between them. The germline gives CDR1 KGHSH, CDR2 LQKENI. CDR3 amino acids: CASSPLYGASGNTIYF. The CDR3 DNA reads TGTGCCAGCTCACCTCTCTACGGAGCCTCTGGAAACACCATATATTTT. Full variable domain (missing parts from reference TRBV18 and TRBJ1-3): NAGVMQNPRHLVRRRGQEARLRCSPMKGHSHVYWYRQLPEEGLKFMVYLQKENIIDESGMPKERFSAEFPKEGPSILRIQQVVRGDSAAYFCASSPLYGASGNTIYFGEGSWLTVV.

As for this clone: A read error may produce the germline difference seen at one junction end. The CDR3 region is CASSLRAGATYEQYF. The DNA for the CDR3 is TGTGCTAGCAGCTTAAGGGCGGGAGCCACCTACGAGCAGTACTTC. This rearrangement joins TRBV7-7 to TRBJ2-7; 7 nucleotides line up with TRBD2. The CDR3 sequence is 15 residues long. The germline V gene encodes CDR1 SSHAT and CDR2 FNYEAQ (reference sequence).

The J gene is TRBJ2-3, the V gene TRBV7-9, with 7 bases identical to TRBD2. CDR1 is SEHNR and CDR2 is FQNEAQ in the germline V gene (reference sequence). The ends lost 5 bases at V and 3 bases at J; junction bases unmatched: 8. This CDR3 contains 15 residues. The CDR3: CASSQLGGRTDTQYF. CDR3 coding DNA: TGTGCCAGCAGCCAATTGGGGGGGAGGACAGATACGCAGTATTTT.

This chain links TRBV5-5 with TRBJ1-2, with 7 bases aligning to TRBD1. The CDR3 is made up of 14 amino acids. Trimming took 4 bases from V and 4 from J; bases not matched to a gene: 7. Germline lookup yields CDR1 SGHKS and CDR2 YYEKEE (reference sequence). The CDR3 DNA is TGTGCCAGCAGCGTTACAGGGGTCGGCTATGGCTACACCTTC. Protein sequence: CASSVTGVGYGYTF.